The 8 T cell receptor beta chains in this list originate from one sample, sequenced in a study of OX40 agonist ivuxolimab in advanced cancers. Here immunoSEQ multiplex PCR was the method, and the copy in TCRdb shows in-frame clones only, minus some. The sample lists some 80,000 clones; over 85% were seen once. Sequences were derived from CD4+ or CD8+ T cells sorted from blood, sampled in a trial of the OX40 agonist ivuxolimab. These receptors all come from an adult with an advanced solid tumor such as melanoma, head and neck, liver or kidney cancer.

The J gene is TRBJ1-2, the V gene TRBV29-1, with D unresolved. Germline values: CDR1 SQVTM, CDR2 ANQGSEA. V was clipped by 6 bases and J by 8 bases, with 13 bases between them. The CDR3 loop spans 11 amino acids. CDR3 in DNA: TGCAGCGTGAAAAGTATGTGGGGCTACACCTTC. It encodes CSVKSMWGYTF.

J is TRBJ1-2 and V is TRBV7-9; D is possibly TRBD1 (6 bases). Germline lookup yields CDR1 SEHNR and CDR2 FQNEAQ (reference sequence). This CDR3 contains 17 residues. Trimming took off 4 bases at V and 4 bases at J, with 22 bases between the two ends. In DNA, the CDR3 is TGTGCCAGCAGCTCTGCGGGGGGCAGGGCCCTTCCCTATGGCTACACCTTC. Residues: CASSSAGGRALPYGYTF.

This chain links TRBV27 with TRBJ2-2; TRBD1 matches at 9 bases. Germline V gene sequence: CDR1 MNHEY, CDR2 SMNVEV (reference sequence). The J segment lost 8 bases and the V segment lost 5 bases, leaving 6 bases of the junction unmatched. The CDR3 runs to 14 residues. CDR3 amino acids: CASSPGQGIGELFF. CDR3 bases: TGTGCCAGCAGTCCCGGACAGGGGATAGGGGAGCTGTTTTTT.

V gene TRBV28 combines with J gene TRBJ2-1, with no clear D. Germline V gene data show CDR1 as MDHEN and CDR2 as SYDVKM. There are 12 residues in the CDR3. Trimming cost V 6 bases and J 7 bases, with 10 bases left between them. CDR3 DNA: TGTGCCAGCAGCCACCGGCTGAATGAGCAGTTCTTC. Amino acids: CASSHRLNEQFF.

The gene calls are TRBV4-3 and TRBJ1-2, with D unresolved. The V end was cut by 0 bases, the J end by 8 bases, with 16 bases between. Germline lookup yields CDR1 LGHNA and CDR2 YSLEER. The CDR3 has 15 amino acids. The DNA of the CDR3 is TGCGCCAGCAGCCAAGAAAACTTGAGTATGAGGGGCTACACCTTC. Translating it yields CASSQENLSMRGYTF.

This chain uses TRBV5-8 with TRBJ2-3; 9 positions match TRBD2. CDR3 length: 15 residues. Germline V gene lookup returns CDR1 SGHTS and CDR2 YDEGEE. Trimming removed 0 bases from V and 2 bases from J; junction bases left unmatched: 1. CDR3 sequence reads: CASSLGTSVTDTQYF. In DNA, the CDR3 is TGTGCCAGCAGCTTGGGGACTAGCGTCACAGATACGCAGTATTTT.

There are a few counts of this clone. This sequence joins TRBV4-3 and TRBJ1-1; 7 nucleotides agree with TRBD1. V was pared by 4 bases and J by 4 bases, with 9 bases of the junction left unmatched. CDR1 and CDR2 (germline): LGHNA, YSLEER. This CDR3 is 15 amino acids long. The chain's CDR3 is CASSRGTGESTEAFF. DNA of the CDR3: TGCGCCAGCAGCCGGGGAACAGGGGAGAGCACTGAAGCTTTCTTT.

As concerns this clone: Other DNA sequences within the sample encode an identical CDR3. CDR3 DNA: TGTGCCAGCAGTTTGCGACGGAACCCATCCTACGAGCAGTACTTC. It is translated as CASSLRRNPSYEQYF. V and J are TRBV28 and TRBJ2-7; D is uncertain. Trimming took off 3 bases at V and 1 base at J, with 13 bases between the two ends. CDR1 MDHEN and CDR2 SYDVKM come from the germline V gene. The CDR3 runs to 15 residues. Variable domain in full (rest from reference TRBV28 and TRBJ2-7): DVKVTQSSRYLVKRTGEKVFLECVQDMDHENMFWYRQDPGLGLRLIYFSYDVKMKEKGDIPEGYSVSREKKERFSLILESASTNQTSMYLCASSLRRNPSYEQYFGPGTRLTVT.